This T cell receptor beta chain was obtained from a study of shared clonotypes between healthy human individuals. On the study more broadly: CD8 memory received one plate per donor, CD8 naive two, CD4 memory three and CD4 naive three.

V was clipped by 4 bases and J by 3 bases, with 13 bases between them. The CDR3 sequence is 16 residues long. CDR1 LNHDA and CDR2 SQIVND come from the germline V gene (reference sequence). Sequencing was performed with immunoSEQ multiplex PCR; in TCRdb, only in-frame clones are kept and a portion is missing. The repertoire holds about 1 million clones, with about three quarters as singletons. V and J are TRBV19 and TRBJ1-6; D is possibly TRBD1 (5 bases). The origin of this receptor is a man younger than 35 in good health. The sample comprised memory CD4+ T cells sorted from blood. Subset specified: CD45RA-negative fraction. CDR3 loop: CASSTRGDSYNSPLHF. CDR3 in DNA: TGTGCCAGTAGTACCCGCGGAGACAGCTATAATTCACCCCTCCACTTT.